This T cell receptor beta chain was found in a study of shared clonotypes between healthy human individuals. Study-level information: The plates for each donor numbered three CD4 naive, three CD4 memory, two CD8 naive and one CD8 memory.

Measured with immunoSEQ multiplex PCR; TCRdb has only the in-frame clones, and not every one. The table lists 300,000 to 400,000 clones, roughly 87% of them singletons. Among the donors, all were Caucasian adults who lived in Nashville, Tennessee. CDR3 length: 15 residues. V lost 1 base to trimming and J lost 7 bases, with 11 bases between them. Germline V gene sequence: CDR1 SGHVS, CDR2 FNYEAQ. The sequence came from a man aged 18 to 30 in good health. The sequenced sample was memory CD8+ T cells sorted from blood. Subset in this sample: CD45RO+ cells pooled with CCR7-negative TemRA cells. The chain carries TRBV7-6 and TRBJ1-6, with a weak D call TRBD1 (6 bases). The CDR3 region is CASSLVTGGNSPLHF. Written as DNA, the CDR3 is TGTGCCAGCAGCTTAGTCACCGGGGGCAATTCACCCCTCCACTTT.